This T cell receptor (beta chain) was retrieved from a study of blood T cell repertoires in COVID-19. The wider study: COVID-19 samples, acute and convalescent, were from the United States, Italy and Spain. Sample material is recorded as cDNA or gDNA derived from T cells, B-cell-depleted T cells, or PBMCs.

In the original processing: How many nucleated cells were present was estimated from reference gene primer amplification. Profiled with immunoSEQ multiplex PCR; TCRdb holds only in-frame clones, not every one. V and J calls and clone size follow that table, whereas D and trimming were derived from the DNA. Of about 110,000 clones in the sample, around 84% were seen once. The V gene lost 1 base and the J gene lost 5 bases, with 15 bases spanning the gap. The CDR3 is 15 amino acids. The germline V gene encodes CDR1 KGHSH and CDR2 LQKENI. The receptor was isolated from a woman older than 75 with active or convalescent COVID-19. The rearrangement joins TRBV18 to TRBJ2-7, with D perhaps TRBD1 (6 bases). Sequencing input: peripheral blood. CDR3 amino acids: CASSPLSGADHEQYF. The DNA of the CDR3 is TGTGCCAGCTCACCACTCTCAGGGGCGGATCACGAGCAGTACTTC.